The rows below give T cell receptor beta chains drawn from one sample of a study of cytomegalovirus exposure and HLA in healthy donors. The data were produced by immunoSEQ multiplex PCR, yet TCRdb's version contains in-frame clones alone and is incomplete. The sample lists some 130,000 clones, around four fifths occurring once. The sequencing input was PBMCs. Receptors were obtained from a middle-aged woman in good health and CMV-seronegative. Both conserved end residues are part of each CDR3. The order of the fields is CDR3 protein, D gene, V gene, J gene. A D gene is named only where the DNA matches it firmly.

CASSLPLTGETQYF,.,TRBV7-9,TRBJ2-5
CASRETAGDSYEQYF,TRBD2,TRBV6-5,.
CASSTGYTEAFF,.,TRBV7-9,TRBJ1-1
CASSGGRGPGNTEAFF,TRBD1,TRBV5-8,TRBJ1-1
CASSYSDSTGRGYTF,.,TRBV6-5,TRBJ1-2
CASSLSRAYYNSPLHF,.,TRBV27,TRBJ1-6
CASSQQGPDSYGYTF,TRBD1,TRBV28,TRBJ1-2
CASSIGGIQYNEQFF,.,TRBV5-1,TRBJ2-1
CASSSRQVRNNEQFF,.,TRBV7-9,TRBJ2-1
CAWSLGEDYGYTF,.,TRBV30,TRBJ1-2
CSVEGGTGTDTQYF,TRBD1,TRBV29-1,TRBJ2-3
CASSPRQGEEKLFF,.,TRBV18,TRBJ1-4
CASSIGIRGQPQHF,.,TRBV19,TRBJ1-5
CASSLGAGGQEETQYF,TRBD2,TRBV5-4,TRBJ2-5
CASSVEAGGLSGGELFF,TRBD2,TRBV9,TRBJ2-2
CASSVGQAVYEQYF,.,TRBV9,TRBJ2-7
CASSQALQGGSPLHF,.,TRBV4-3,TRBJ1-6
CASIELGQGSGYTF,TRBD1,TRBV2,TRBJ1-2
CAWKDRNYGYTF,.,TRBV30,TRBJ1-2
CASTQGNQPQHF,.,TRBV2,TRBJ1-5
CASSLDRVTQYF,TRBD1,TRBV4-3,TRBJ2-7
CSVDWGGSYNEQFF,TRBD2,TRBV29-1,TRBJ2-1
CSAAGDSRSYEQYF,.,TRBV29-1,TRBJ2-7
CASSEQGYLSYNEQFF,.,TRBV10-1,TRBJ2-1
CASSAGAAKIGELFF,.,TRBV5-6,TRBJ2-2
CASSFRGGDAEAFF,.,TRBV27,TRBJ1-1
CASTIDLAKNIQYF,.,TRBV2,TRBJ2-4
CASSRPGTRTYEQYF,TRBD2,TRBV4-1,TRBJ2-7
CASNRHREGTGELFF,.,TRBV10-1,TRBJ2-2
CAWSPPGQGAHEQYF,TRBD1,TRBV30,TRBJ2-7
CASSGRSGGAFNNEQFF,TRBD2,TRBV11-2,TRBJ2-1
CASRFKDQPQHF,.,TRBV19,TRBJ1-5
CASSYSWTGRNSPLHF,TRBD1,TRBV6-5,TRBJ1-6
CASSSGLYTEAFF,.,TRBV11-2,TRBJ1-1
CASSADRDYGYTF,TRBD1,TRBV5-1,TRBJ1-2
CASSARLLAGGDFETDTQYF,TRBD2,TRBV13,TRBJ2-3
CASSVGDREYGYTF,TRBD1,TRBV9,TRBJ1-2
CASSQAGRTGGNTEAFF,TRBD1,TRBV4-2,TRBJ1-1
CASSLEKQETGNTIYF,.,TRBV5-1,TRBJ1-3
CSAPKDTQYF,.,TRBV20-1,TRBJ2-3
CASSPSGQGVPLHF,TRBD1,TRBV19,TRBJ1-6
CSVGSRGGNEQYF,.,TRBV29-1,TRBJ2-7